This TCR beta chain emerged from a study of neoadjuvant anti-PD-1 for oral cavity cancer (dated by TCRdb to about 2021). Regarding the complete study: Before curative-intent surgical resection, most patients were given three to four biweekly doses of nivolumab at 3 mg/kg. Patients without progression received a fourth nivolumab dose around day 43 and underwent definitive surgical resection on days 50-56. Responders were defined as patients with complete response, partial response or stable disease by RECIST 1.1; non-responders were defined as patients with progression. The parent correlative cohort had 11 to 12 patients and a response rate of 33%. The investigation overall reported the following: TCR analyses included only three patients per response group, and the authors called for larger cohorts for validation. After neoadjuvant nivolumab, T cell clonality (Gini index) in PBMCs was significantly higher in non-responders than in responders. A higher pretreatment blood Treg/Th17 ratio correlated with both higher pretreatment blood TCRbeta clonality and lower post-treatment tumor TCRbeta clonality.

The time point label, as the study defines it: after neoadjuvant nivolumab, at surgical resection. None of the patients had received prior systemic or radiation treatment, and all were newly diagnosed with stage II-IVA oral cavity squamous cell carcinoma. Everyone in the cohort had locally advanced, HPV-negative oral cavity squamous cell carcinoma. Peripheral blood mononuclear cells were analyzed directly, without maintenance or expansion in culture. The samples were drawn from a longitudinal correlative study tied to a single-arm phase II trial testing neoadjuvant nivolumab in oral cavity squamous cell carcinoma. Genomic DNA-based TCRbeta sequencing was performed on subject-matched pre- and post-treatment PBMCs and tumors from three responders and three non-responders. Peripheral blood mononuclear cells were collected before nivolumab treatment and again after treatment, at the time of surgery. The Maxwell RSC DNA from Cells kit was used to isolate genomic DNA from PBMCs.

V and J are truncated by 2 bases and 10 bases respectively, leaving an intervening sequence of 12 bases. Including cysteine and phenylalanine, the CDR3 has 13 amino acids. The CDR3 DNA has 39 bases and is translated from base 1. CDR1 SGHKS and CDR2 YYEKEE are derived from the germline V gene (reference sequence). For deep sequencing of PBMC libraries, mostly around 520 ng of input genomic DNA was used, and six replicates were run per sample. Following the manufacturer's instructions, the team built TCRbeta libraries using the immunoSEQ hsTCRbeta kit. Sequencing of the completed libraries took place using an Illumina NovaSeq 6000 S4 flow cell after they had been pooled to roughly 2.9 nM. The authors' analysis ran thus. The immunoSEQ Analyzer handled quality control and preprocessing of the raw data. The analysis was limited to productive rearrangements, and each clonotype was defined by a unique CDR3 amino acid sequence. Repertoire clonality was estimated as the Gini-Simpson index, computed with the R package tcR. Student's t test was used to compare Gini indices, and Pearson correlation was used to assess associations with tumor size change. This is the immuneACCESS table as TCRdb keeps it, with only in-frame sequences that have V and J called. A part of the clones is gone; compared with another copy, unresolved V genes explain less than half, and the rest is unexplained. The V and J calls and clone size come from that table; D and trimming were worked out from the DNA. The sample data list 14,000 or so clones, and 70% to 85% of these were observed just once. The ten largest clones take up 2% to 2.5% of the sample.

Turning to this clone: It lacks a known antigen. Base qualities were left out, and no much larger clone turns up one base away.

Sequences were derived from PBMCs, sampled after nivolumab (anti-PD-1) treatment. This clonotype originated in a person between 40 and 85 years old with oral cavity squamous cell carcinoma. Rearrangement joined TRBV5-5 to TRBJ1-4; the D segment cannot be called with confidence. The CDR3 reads CASSFVSDGKLFF. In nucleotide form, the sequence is TGTGCCAGCAGCTTCGTTAGTGACGGAAAACTGTTTTTT.